This T cell receptor (beta chain) appears in the sequencing data of a study of Graves' ophthalmopathy and Graves' hyperthyroidism. On the study more broadly: Hyperthyroidism counted as stable given no ophthalmopathy within 18 months of follow-up. The study, taken as a whole, reports: Using 13 signatures, a model distinguished ophthalmopathy from stable hyperthyroidism, reaching 85% to 90% sensitivity and 65% to 84% specificity.

Pregnancy or lactation, uncontrolled infections and other autoimmune diseases were grounds for excluding patients. The diagnosis was founded upon clinical symptoms, serum thyroxine, TRAb, thyroid ultrasound and orbital computed tomography. The table lists this clonotype with many counts. Its antigen remains unidentified. The CDR3 has 15 residues. Trimming removed 0 bases at V and 2 bases at J, with 10 bases between. The sequenced template was RNA, covering the TCR beta CDR3 region. Amplification began with first-round RT-PCR using HTBI primers, then second-round multiplex PCR was performed. MiXCR, run by TCRdb on the multiplex PCR reads, gives a single entry per CDR3 protein. Altogether about 550,000 distinct CDR3 sequences are present, approximately 37% being singletons, with the ten largest covering about 4.2%.

This TCR came from an adult man with Graves' hyperthyroidism. Sequencing input: peripheral blood or thyroid tissue (not recorded which). This chain uses TRBV12-3 or TRBV12-4 with TRBJ2-5, with a tentative D call TRBD2 (5 bases). CDR3 DNA sequence: TGTGCCAGCAGTTTAGCGCTTGGGAGTCAAGAGACCCAGTACTTC. It specifies CASSLALGSQETQYF.